Each of the 27 T cell receptor beta chains below was sequenced from the same sample in a study of OX40 agonist ivuxolimab in advanced cancers. Profiled with immunoSEQ multiplex PCR; TCRdb holds only in-frame clones, not every one. The sample has approximately 91,000 clones, roughly 89% seen once. The sample was CD4+ or CD8+ T cells sorted from blood, taken in a trial of the OX40 agonist ivuxolimab. These receptors were taken from an adult with an advanced solid tumor such as melanoma, head and neck, liver or kidney cancer.

This chain joins TRBV7-2 and TRBJ2-3; D is undetermined. The V gene lost 1 base and the J gene lost 2 bases, with 13 bases spanning the gap. The germline V gene encodes CDR1 SGHTA and CDR2 FQGNSA. This CDR3 is built from 16 residues. The CDR3 coding sequence is TGTGCCAGCAGCTTAGAAGGGCTTATCGACACAGATACGCAGTATTTT. Translated: CASSLEGLIDTDTQYF.

This clone was observed a single time. The chain uses TRBV6-6 and TRBJ1-1; D is undetermined. CDR1 and CDR2 from the germline V gene are MNHNY and SVGAGI (reference sequence). V shed 6 bases and J shed 1 base, with 15 bases lying between them. The CDR3 consists of 15 residues. CDR3 protein: CASRSGPWGNTEAFF. In nucleotides, the CDR3 is TGTGCCAGCAGGAGCGGCCCTTGGGGGAACACTGAAGCTTTCTTT.

The chain has TRBV7-2 and TRBJ2-7; 8 bases line up with TRBD2. The germline CDR1 and CDR2 sequences are SGHTA and FQGNSA. CDR3 size: 16 residues. The V and J ends lost 5 bases and 5 bases, in that order; junction bases with no gene match: 14. CDR3 sequence reads: CASSHPVGRERDEQYF. The CDR3, as DNA: TGTGCCAGCAGCCACCCCGTCGGGAGGGAAAGGGACGAGCAGTACTTC.

This clone has only one observation. The chain carries TRBV7-2 and TRBJ1-5; 10 bases align to TRBD1. CDR3 length: 15 residues. The junction had 3 bases not matched to a gene; V was cut back by 3 bases and J by 4 bases. Germline V lookup: CDR1 SGHTA, CDR2 FQGNSA. The CDR3 protein is CASSFGQGGNQPQHF. CDR3 DNA sequence: TGTGCCAGCAGCTTCGGACAGGGGGGAAATCAGCCCCAGCATTTT. The variable domain in full, with the rest retrieved from reference TRBV7-2 and TRBJ1-5, is GAGVSQSPSNKVTEKGKDVELRCDPISGHTALYWYRQSLGQGLEFLIYFQGNSAPDKSGLPSDRFSAERTGGSVSTLTIQRTQQEDSAVYLCASSFGQGGNQPQHFGDGTRLSIL.

The rearrangement links TRBV11-2 to TRBJ2-5, with D perhaps assigned TRBD1 or TRBD2 (6 bases each). Germline CDR1 SGHAT, CDR2 FQNNGV. V was pared by 4 bases and J by 2 bases, with 11 bases between. The CDR3 is 14 residues long. CDR3 amino acids: CASSSRDTQETQYF. The CDR3 DNA reads TGTGCCAGCAGCTCGCGGGACACACAAGAGACCCAGTACTTC.

The chain is built from TRBV2 and TRBJ2-7; no firm D call. Per the germline V gene, CDR1 is SNHLY and CDR2 is FYNNEI. V dropped 7 bases and J dropped 3 bases, with 7 bases sitting between them. This CDR3 has 11 residues. CDR3 sequence: CASMLNYEQYF. CDR3 bases: TGTGCCAGCATGCTCAACTACGAGCAGTACTTC.

This clone was counted once. The chain couples TRBV18 to TRBJ2-5; no definite D call. V gave up 1 base and J gave up 6 bases, with 9 bases separating them. Germline V gene data show CDR1 as KGHSH and CDR2 as LQKENI. This CDR3 is 13 amino acids long. CDR3 in amino acids: CASSPRIRKTQYF. The DNA for the CDR3 is TGTGCCAGCTCACCACGAATCAGGAAGACCCAGTACTTC.

The CDR3 nucleotides read TGTGCCGGGGGCTCGGCCAACACCGGGGAGCTGTTTTTT. Translation: CAGGSANTGELFF. The chain joins TRBV7-2 to TRBJ2-2; TRBD1 might be the D (6 bases). V lost 11 bases to trimming and J lost 2 bases, with 12 bases between them. The V gene's germline CDR1 is SGHTA and CDR2 FQGNSA. The CDR3 extends over 13 amino acids.

This sequence joins TRBV15 and TRBJ1-5, with TRBD1 matching 7 bases. Germline V gives CDR1 LNHNV, CDR2 YYDKDF (reference sequence). Losses at the gene ends were 7 bases for V and 4 bases for J; bases not matched to a gene: 10. The CDR3 has 15 amino acids. For the CDR3, the DNA is TGTGCCACCAAGGATTGGACAGGCCCTAATCAGCCCCAGCATTTT. Its translation is CATKDWTGPNQPQHF.

This chain links TRBV7-2 with TRBJ1-5, with D unresolved. CDR1 SGHTA and CDR2 FQGNSA come from the germline V gene. Trimming left V 1 base short and J 5 bases short, with 0 bases between. The CDR3 consists of 11 residues. CDR3 in DNA: TGTGCCAGCAGCTTAGATCAGCCCCAGCATTTT. Translation gives CASSLDQPQHF.

The chain joins TRBV7-3 to TRBJ1-1; no definite D call. Germline assignment: CDR1 SGHTA and CDR2 FQGTGA. Trimming took 5 bases from V and 3 from J, leaving 16 bases between them. The CDR3 has 15 amino acids. In DNA form, the CDR3 reads TGTGCCAGCAGCGCCCTGGGCCCTGGGGACACTGAAGCTTTCTTT. It encodes CASSALGPGDTEAFF.

This rearrangement joins TRBV25-1 to TRBJ1-2; D perhaps matches TRBD1 (6 bases). V was cut by 6 bases and J by 0 bases, with 14 bases left in between. There are 15 residues in the CDR3. The germline V gene has CDR1 MGHDK and CDR2 SYGVNS. CDR3: CASRKSGTTNYGYTF. The DNA of the CDR3 is TGTGCCAGCAGAAAATCAGGGACAACTAACTATGGCTACACCTTC.

This rearrangement joins TRBV11-3 to TRBJ2-3; D is uncertain. Germline CDR1 is SGHNT and CDR2 is YENEEA. This CDR3 region has 15 residues. V dropped 1 base and J dropped 0 bases, with 8 bases sitting between them. The CDR3 region has the DNA TGTGCCAGCAGCTTAGGGCAGCAAAGCACAGATACGCAGTATTTT. As protein: CASSLGQQSTDTQYF.

The V and J genes are TRBV5-5 and TRBJ1-1; 9 positions agree with TRBD1. CDR3 size: 15 residues. CDR1 and CDR2 from the germline V gene are SGHKS and YYEKEE (reference sequence). Unmatched junction bases numbered 8, after V lost 4 bases and J lost 4 bases. The CDR3 nucleotides are TGTGCCAGCAGCCTTACAGGGGGCTGGGGCACTGAAGCTTTCTTT. Translating gives CASSLTGGWGTEAFF.

V is TRBV5-4 and J is TRBJ1-1; 11 bases are shared with TRBD1. The V and J ends lost 2 bases and 4 bases, in that order; junction bases with no gene match: 4. CDR1 and CDR2 from the germline V gene are SGHNT and YYREEE (reference sequence). The length of the CDR3 is 15 residues. The CDR3 is CASSLGQGAPTEAFF. In DNA form, the CDR3 reads TGTGCCAGCAGCTTAGGACAGGGGGCGCCCACTGAAGCTTTCTTT.

The chain employs TRBV7-3 and TRBJ1-2; the match to TRBD1 covers 9 bases. Germline V CDR1 and CDR2: SGHTA, FQGTGA. Trimming at V came to 1 base and at J to 8 bases, leaving 11 bases not matched to a gene. The CDR3 has 16 amino acids. The CDR3 DNA sequence: TGTGCCAGCAGCTTAAACCCGGGACAGGGATCGCGAGGCTACACCTTC. This gives the protein CASSLNPGQGSRGYTF.

This rearrangement joins TRBV11-3 to TRBJ2-7; TRBD2 aligns across 14 bases. The V gene end was trimmed by 5 bases and the J gene end by 0 bases; junction bases not matched to a gene: 9. CDR1 and CDR2 from the germline V gene are SGHNT and YENEEA. The CDR3 is 18 residues long. For the CDR3, the DNA is TGTGCCAGCAGCCCAGGGACTAGCGGGGGCCTAAGCTCCTACGAGCAGTACTTC. It is translated as CASSPGTSGGLSSYEQYF.

In DNA, the CDR3 is TGTGCCAGTAGTTTTGGACAGTATGGCTACACCTTC. Translating it yields CASSFGQYGYTF. The chain links TRBV19 to TRBJ1-2, with TRBD1 as a possible D gene (6 bases). This CDR3 has 12 amino acids. Trimming pared 5 bases from V and 5 bases from J, leaving 9 bases between. From germline, CDR1 is LNHDA and CDR2 SQIVND (reference sequence). The full variable domain, rest sourced from reference TRBV19 and TRBJ1-2, is DGGITQSPKYLFRKEGQNVTLSCEQNLNHDAMYWYRQDPGQGLRLIYYSQIVNDFQKGDIAEGYSVSREKKESFPLTVTSAQKNPTAFYLCASSFGQYGYTFGSGTRLTVV.

This sequence joins TRBV19 and TRBJ2-7; D is ambiguous. The V gene lost 0 bases and the J gene lost 1 base, with 13 bases spanning the gap. Germline V gene lookup returns CDR1 LNHDA and CDR2 SQIVND (reference sequence). This CDR3 has 16 residues. The CDR3 spells CASSIDSQIASYEQYF. CDR3 bases: TGTGCCAGTAGTATAGATAGCCAGATTGCGTCCTACGAGCAGTACTTC.

J is TRBJ2-5 and V is TRBV2; TRBD1 might be the D (5 bases). Germline assignment: CDR1 SNHLY and CDR2 FYNNEI. The CDR3 loop spans 13 amino acids. V was trimmed by 6 bases and J by 5 bases, leaving 13 bases between them. CDR3 in DNA: TGTGCCAGCAGGGGGCAGCTGCAGGAGACCCAGTACTTC. Translated: CASRGQLQETQYF.

The chain recombines TRBV4-2 with TRBJ2-3, with TRBD2 matching over 9 bases. With 3 bases clipped from V and 3 bases from J, the junction kept 7 bases outside the gene matches. There are 16 residues in the CDR3. Germline V gene sequence: CDR1 LGHNA, CDR2 YNFKEQ. CDR3 DNA: TGTGCCAGCAGCCAGGGCGGGGGGGCCGGAACAGATACGCAGTATTTT. This codes for CASSQGGGAGTDTQYF.

The V gene is TRBV4-2, the J gene TRBJ2-4; D may be TRBD1 or TRBD2 (5 bases each). This CDR3 contains 15 residues. The ends were cut back, 3 bases at V and 3 bases at J, with 12 bases in the middle. Germline CDR1 reads LGHNA; CDR2 reads YNFKEQ. The CDR3, as DNA: TGTGCCAGCAGCCAGGACCGGGACGGCAAAAACATTCAGTACTTC. This sequence encodes CASSQDRDGKNIQYF.

The rearrangement uses TRBV5-1 and TRBJ1-1; no clear D gene. The CDR3 runs to 13 residues. Trimming removed 4 bases from V and 6 bases from J, with 13 bases in between. Germline V lookup: CDR1 SGHRS, CDR2 YFSETQ. This CDR3 is CASSPALGSEAFF. The CDR3 bases are TGCGCCAGCAGCCCAGCCCTGGGATCTGAAGCTTTCTTT.

This rearrangement joins TRBV11-2 to TRBJ1-2; D is perhaps TRBD1 (6 bases). CDR3 length: 14 amino acids. Deletions cut 1 base from V and 8 bases from J, with 14 bases between. CDR1 and CDR2 from the germline V gene are SGHAT and FQNNGV. The DNA of the CDR3 is TGTGCCAGCAGCTTAGGCTGGGGGCCCAAGGGCTACACCTTC. The encoded protein is CASSLGWGPKGYTF.

This clone was recorded only once. The chain combines TRBV7-2 with TRBJ1-2; D gene ambiguous. The CDR3 is 15 residues long. V was shortened by 5 bases and J by 4 bases, with 17 bases between the two germline ends. The germline V gene encodes CDR1 SGHTA and CDR2 FQGNSA. DNA of the CDR3: TGTGCCAGCAGCCATGCCGGACGGGAGGTCTATGGCTACACCTTC. It translates to CASSHAGREVYGYTF. The full variable domain, completed using reference TRBV7-2 and TRBJ1-2, is GAGVSQSPSNKVTEKGKDVELRCDPISGHTALYWYRQSLGQGLEFLIYFQGNSAPDKSGLPSDRFSAERTGGSVSTLTIQRTQQEDSAVYLCASSHAGREVYGYTFGSGTRLTVV.

The chain links TRBV9 to TRBJ2-2; D ambiguous. This CDR3 contains 16 residues. Germline CDR1 and CDR2: SGDLS and YYNGEE. Trimming pared 3 bases from V and 0 bases from J, leaving 12 bases between. CDR3 DNA: TGTGCCAGCAGCGCTGGTAAATCTGCGAACACCGGGGAGCTGTTTTTT. Translation gives CASSAGKSANTGELFF.

The chain carries TRBV9 and TRBJ1-3, with TRBD1 matching over 7 bases. There are 16 residues in the CDR3. Germline-derived CDR1 and CDR2 are SGDLS and YYNGEE. V was clipped by 3 bases and J by 0 bases; unmatched bases: 6. The CDR3 DNA is TGTGCCAGCAGCGCCAGACAGGGTTACTCTGGAAACACCATATATTTT. Protein sequence: CASSARQGYSGNTIYF.